This TCR beta chain was sequenced in a study of T cells in Graves' hyperthyroidism and ophthalmopathy. RNA transcripts served as the template for amplifying TCR beta CDR3 regions. A set of HTBI primers served as the primers for a first-round RT-PCR of the TCR CDR3. TCRdb reprocessed the multiplex PCR reads via MiXCR and lists one record per CDR3 protein. This sample carries almost 250,000 distinct CDR3 sequences, approximately 24% of them seen once, and the ten largest clones take roughly 40%. This clonotype was counted many times. Trimming shortened V by 3 bases and J by 4 bases, and 19 bases separated the two germline ends. Per the germline V gene, CDR1 is GTSNPN and CDR2 is SVGIG (reference sequence). The CDR3 has 15 amino acids. Duration under 3 months, a NOSPECS grade of at least 4, and a Clinical Activity Score of at least 3 characterized the ophthalmopathy patients. Uncontrolled infection, other autoimmune disease, pregnancy or lactation led to exclusion.

The genes are TRBV30 and TRBJ2-7; a possible D gene is TRBD1 (6 bases). This clonotype originated in a woman between 40 and 50 years old with Graves' ophthalmopathy. Sequencing input: blood. CDR3 sequence: CAWRPTHRVEYEQYF. In DNA form, the CDR3 reads TGTGCCTGGAGGCCCACCCACAGGGTAGAGTACGAGCAGTACTTC.